The T cell receptor (beta chain) under discussion was sequenced for a study of blood T cell repertoires in COVID-19 (dated by TCRdb to the early 2020s). A note on the overall study: The collaborator samples originated in the United States, Italy and Spain and spanned the acute and convalescent phases of COVID-19. The material from the prospective study consisted of cDNA or gDNA derived from T cells, B-cell-depleted T cells, or PBMCs. Deeply sampled blood TCRbeta repertoires from subjects exposed to, actively infected with, or recovered from COVID-19 were included in the dataset. The repertoires were released in a freely available public database meant as a resource for research on the immune response to SARS-CoV-2. The samples were drawn from two sources: the first 160 participants of the ongoing ImmuneRACE study, and fewer than 1,500 subjects contributed by 6 global collaborators. Nearly every sample came with metadata listing a de-identified subject ID, COVID-19 status, age in years and sex. Where HLA class I and class II types were available, the types were taken from metadata supplied by the sample provider, not from assay-based typing. Broader findings and caveats from the paper: How much clinical and demographic metadata was included differed by source and by participant, and the metadata was provided uncurated.

This clone showed up just a few times. Its binding antigen is unknown. No much larger clonotype is one base removed from it; base qualities were not supplied. CDR1 and CDR2, looked up from the germline V gene (reference sequence), are MNHEY and SMNVEV. V is pruned by 5 bases and J by 4 bases, leaving 6 bases of the junction without a gene match. The cysteine opens and the phenylalanine closes a CDR3 of 15 amino acids. Only the CDR3 part of the read is kept: 45 bases, read in frame from the first base. The immunoSEQ Assay, a bias-controlled multiplex PCR, was used to amplify TCRbeta CDR3 regions from genomic DNA. On the authors' methods: The number of nucleated cells in each sample was estimated from the amplification of reference gene primers within the assay. Sequence reads were collapsed and filtered to measure the absolute abundance of every unique TCRbeta CDR3 rearrangement. For each sample, productive Simpson clonality was calculated by taking the square root of Simpson's diversity index across productive rearrangements. TCRdb retrieved this table from immuneACCESS and kept in-frame rearrangements only. Not all clones are present; in checked studies, unresolved V genes account for under half, and no reason is known for the remainder. Clone size and V and J calls were adopted from that table, with D and trimming inferred from the DNA. The sample table records a few hundred thousand clones; 70% to 90% of these occur just once. The ten largest clones add up to under 7% of the sample.

Participants in the prospective study were enrolled through a virtual design, were aged roughly 18 to 95 years, and lived in approximately 24 United States geographic areas. In the prospective study, cohorts were assigned on the basis of participant-reported clinical history obtained from a screening survey and a study questionnaire. A participant counted as exposed if, within 2 weeks of entering the study, that participant had been in contact with someone who had a PCR-confirmed or clinician-diagnosed COVID-19 case. Mobile phlebotomists in the prospective study collected whole blood, serum and a nasopharyngeal or oropharyngeal swab from every participant. Prospective study participants could optionally give additional blood draws and questionnaires over an approximately two-month period. Prospective study blood samples were shipped either frozen or at room temperature before DNA extraction.

The receptor's source is a woman aged 45-60 years who had been exposed to COVID-19. The V and J genes are TRBV27 and TRBJ1-5; 9 middle bases align to TRBD1. Input material: PBMCs or T cells enriched from blood (not recorded which). CDR3 loop: CASSPQQGANQPQHF. The DNA sequence is given as TGTGCCAGCAGTCCGCAACAGGGGGCTAATCAGCCCCAGCATTTT.